The clone carrying this TCR beta chain was counted between two and nine times. Its antigen is as yet unknown. In germline, CDR1 is SEHNR, CDR2 FQNEAQ (reference sequence). The CDR3 runs to 13 residues. V lost 3 bases, J lost 6 bases, and 12 bases lay in between. PCR primers comprised 60 Vbeta and 13 Jbeta primers. Sequenced by immunoSEQ multiplex PCR; TCRdb stores in-frame clones only, minus some. This sample yields about 150,000 clones, of which approximately 84% are seen a single time; roughly 5.2% belongs to the top ten. All donors participated as healthy donors of bone marrow. These data originate in a study of cytomegalovirus exposure and HLA in healthy donors. Findings and limits, study-wide: A later analysis linked a missense DCLRE1C variant to TCR beta V- and J-gene trimming. A later analysis by the authors found several of the most significant clusters apparently linked to common viral pathogens. A later analysis, which compared TCR beta chains of equal frequency, found the HLA-associated ones more clonally expanded.

The rearrangement uses TRBV7-9 and TRBJ2-7, with D tentatively TRBD1 (5 bases). The origin of this receptor is a girl aged 5-17 years in good health and CMV-seropositive. Source material: PBMCs. The CDR3 DNA reads TGTGCCAGCAGCTTGGGCCCCAGGGTCGAGCAGTACTTC. Amino acids: CASSLGPRVEQYF.